These 22 T cell receptor beta chains share one sample of origin, sequenced in a study of early T cells in non-severe SARS-CoV-2 infection. TCRdb fed the 5' RACE reads into MiXCR, producing one record per CDR3 protein. The sample holds 54,000 or so distinct CDR3 sequences; roughly an eighth are singletons and the top ten take around 4.5%. Sequences were obtained from whole blood. Receptors originate from an adult who was a healthcare worker with PCR-confirmed SARS-CoV-2 infection or an uninfected control (not recorded which).

The CDR3 here is CATSRDRYEQYF. The DNA for the CDR3 is TGTGCCACCAGCCGGGACAGATACGAGCAGTACTTC. The chain joins TRBV15 to TRBJ2-7; 7 bases line up with TRBD1. Germline V gives CDR1 LNHNV, CDR2 YYDKDF (reference sequence). There are 12 residues in the CDR3. J was trimmed by 4 bases and V by 5 bases; bases with no gene match: 2.

This clonotype occurred many times. The CDR3 region is CSVGTSGGVETQYF. The CDR3 nucleotides are TGCAGCGTTGGGACTAGCGGGGGGGTGGAGACCCAGTACTTC. The J gene is TRBJ2-5, the V gene TRBV29-1, with TRBD2 matching over 15 bases. The CDR3 runs 14 residues. Per the germline V gene, CDR1 is SQVTM and CDR2 is ANQGSEA. Germline trimming cut 4 bases from V and 5 bases from J; bases unmatched to any gene: 2.

The sample holds a few counts of this clonotype. Here the CDR3 reads CASSIRGLGETQYF. CDR3 DNA: TGTGCCAGCAGCATTAGGGGACTCGGAGAGACCCAGTACTTC. The gene calls are TRBV11-2 and TRBJ2-5, with TRBD2 as a possible D gene (6 bases). Per germline, CDR1 SGHAT and CDR2 FQNNGV. The CDR3 consists of 14 residues. V gave up 5 bases and J gave up 4 bases, with 14 bases separating them.

There are a few counts of this clonotype. The V gene is TRBV19, the J gene TRBJ2-2, with a weak D call TRBD2 (6 bases). Germline assignment: CDR1 LNHDA and CDR2 SQIVND (reference sequence). V lost 3 bases and J lost 6, with 14 bases in between. This CDR3 is 15 amino acids long. In DNA, the CDR3 is TGTGCCAGTAGTATGGGGCAGGGAGGCTCCGGGGAGCTGTTTTTT. As protein: CASSMGQGGSGELFF.

This clonotype showed up just a few times. The rearrangement links TRBV14 to TRBJ1-2, with TRBD1 matching over 9 bases. The CDR3 has 16 residues. Looked up from germline, CDR1 is SGHDN and CDR2 is FVKESK. V dropped 4 bases and J dropped 7; count of bases not matched to a gene: 13. As DNA, the CDR3 is TGTGCCAGCAGCCCTATGCTGGGACAGGGCGGCGGTGGCTACACCTTC. Translated: CASSPMLGQGGGGYTF. Looking up the rest from reference TRBV14 and TRBJ1-2 gives the full variable domain: EAGVTQFPSHSVIEKGQTVTLRCDPISGHDNLYWYRRVMGKEIKFLLHFVKESKQDESGMPNNRFLAERTGGTYSTLKVQPAELEDSGVYFCASSPMLGQGGGGYTFGSGTRLTVV.

This clonotype has just a few counts. This chain links TRBV9 with TRBJ2-3, with D perhaps TRBD2 (5 bases). V lost 5 bases and J 3 bases, leaving 16 bases between the germline ends. The CDR3 loop spans 15 amino acids. Germline V gene sequence: CDR1 SGDLS, CDR2 YYNGEE. The chain's CDR3 is CASSSQVGSTDTQYF. The DNA of the CDR3 is TGTGCCAGCAGTTCTCAGGTGGGGAGTACAGATACGCAGTATTTT.

This clonotype was observed many times. V gene TRBV11-2 combines with J gene TRBJ2-1; 9 bases agree with TRBD1. Germline CDR1 is SGHAT and CDR2 is FQNNGV. This CDR3 has 14 residues. V shed 1 base and J 7 bases; nucleotides not matched to a gene: 2. The CDR3 protein is CASSLAGTGNEQFF. The CDR3 nucleotides read TGTGCCAGCAGCTTAGCCGGGACAGGGAATGAGCAGTTCTTC.

This clonotype was detected many times. The V call is TRBV3-1, the J call TRBJ2-3; TRBD2 is a possible D gene (5 bases). V was trimmed by 0 bases and J by 0 bases, leaving 10 bases between them. Looked up from germline, CDR1 is LGHDT and CDR2 is YNNKEL (reference sequence). The CDR3 contains 16 residues. The CDR3 reads CASSQEGRTSTDTQYF. The CDR3 region has the DNA TGTGCCAGCAGCCAAGAAGGTAGGACTAGCACAGATACGCAGTATTTT.

The V gene is TRBV4-1, the J gene TRBJ1-1, with TRBD1 identical over 7 bases. This CDR3 has 18 residues. Trimming cost V 4 bases and J 0 bases; bases outside gene matches: 14. Germline V gives CDR1 MGHRA, CDR2 YSYEKL. CDR3 sequence: CASSPTPGQPSMNTEAFF. The CDR3 region has the DNA TGCGCCAGCAGCCCTACACCGGGACAGCCTTCAATGAACACTGAAGCTTTCTTT.

This clonotype has a handful of counts. This chain uses TRBV6-6 with TRBJ2-7, with D tentatively TRBD1 (6 bases). Germline values: CDR1 MNHNY, CDR2 SVGAGI (reference sequence). V was trimmed by 5 bases and J by 2 bases, leaving 22 bases between them. The CDR3 consists of 17 residues. The CDR3 sequence is CASSPPRQVPVTYEQYF. The CDR3 nucleotides are TGTGCCAGCAGTCCCCCCAGACAGGTGCCCGTCACCTACGAGCAGTACTTC.

This chain connects TRBV11-2 to TRBJ2-7; 7 bases line up with TRBD1. CDR3 length: 15 amino acids. The junction had 7 bases not matched to a gene; V was cut back by 2 bases and J by 3 bases. In germline, CDR1 is SGHAT, CDR2 FQNNGV. CDR3 DNA: TGTGCCAGCAGCTTAAGGGACAGTCCTCACTACGAGCAGTACTTC. Amino acids: CASSLRDSPHYEQYF.

This clonotype was counted ten times or more. The chain uses TRBV29-1 and TRBJ1-1; D uncertain. V was pared by 4 bases and J by 0 bases, with 12 bases between. The CDR3 runs to 14 residues. The germline V gene has CDR1 SQVTM and CDR2 ANQGSEA. CDR3 amino acids: CSVGKAVMNTEAFF. The CDR3 DNA reads as TGCAGCGTTGGTAAGGCAGTCATGAACACTGAAGCTTTCTTT.

The chain employs TRBV20-1 and TRBJ1-1; D not certain. Germline V gene sequence: CDR1 DFQATT, CDR2 SNEGSKA (reference sequence). Deletions cut 2 bases from V and 0 bases from J, with 4 bases between. The length of the CDR3 is 12 residues. The CDR3 DNA sequence: TGCAGTGCTAGAAGGGTGAACACTGAAGCTTTCTTT. Translating gives CSARRVNTEAFF.

This clonotype was seen a few times. The chain joins TRBV5-4 to TRBJ2-3, with D perhaps matching TRBD2 (6 bases). This CDR3 has 16 residues. Germline loops: CDR1 SGHNT, CDR2 YYREEE (reference sequence). With 0 bases removed from V and 5 bases from J, the gap between germline ends came to 16 bases. The CDR3: CASSLGAGLDKDTQYF. The CDR3 DNA reads TGTGCCAGCAGCTTGGGGGCGGGACTGGATAAAGATACGCAGTATTTT.

V and J are TRBV28 and TRBJ1-1, with a weak D call TRBD1 (6 bases). Germline V gives CDR1 MDHEN, CDR2 SYDVKM. The CDR3 is 13 residues long. V was clipped by 3 bases and J by 9 bases, with 14 bases between them. The CDR3, as DNA: TGTGCCAGCAGTTTTCCACGGGACAATAAAGCTTTCTTT. Translated, it gives CASSFPRDNKAFF.

This clonotype has a count of ten or more. The chain combines TRBV3-1 with TRBJ2-7; 12 nucleotides line up with TRBD2. CDR1 is LGHDT, CDR2 YNNKEL, per germline (reference sequence). There are 19 residues in the CDR3. V gave up 1 base and J gave up 0 bases; unmatched junction bases: 10. DNA for the CDR3: TGTGCCAGCAGCCAAGGTTCCGGGACTAGCGGGCTCCTCTCCTACGAGCAGTACTTC. Its protein is CASSQGSGTSGLLSYEQYF.

This clonotype was found a few times. The DNA of the CDR3 is TGTGCCAGCAGCTTATCAGCGGGGGGGCAAGAGACCCAGTACTTC. As protein: CASSLSAGGQETQYF. The chain links TRBV7-8 to TRBJ2-5; 10 nucleotides align to TRBD2. Germline V gene lookup returns CDR1 SGHVS and CDR2 FQNEAQ. Trimming removed 2 bases from V and 2 bases from J; junction bases left unmatched: 2. The CDR3 runs 15 residues.

The chain joins TRBV19 to TRBJ1-6, with no clear D. The CDR3 has 15 amino acids. Trimming shortened V by 3 bases and J by 8 bases, and 14 bases separated the two germline ends. Germline CDR1 is LNHDA and CDR2 is SQIVND (reference sequence). CDR3 loop: CASSIPHRSYSPLHF. The DNA for the CDR3 is TGTGCCAGTAGTATTCCGCATCGGAGCTATTCACCCCTCCACTTT. Complete variable domain (other parts from reference TRBV19 and TRBJ1-6): DGGITQSPKYLFRKEGQNVTLSCEQNLNHDAMYWYRQDPGQGLRLIYYSQIVNDFQKGDIAEGYSVSREKKESFPLTVTSAQKNPTAFYLCASSIPHRSYSPLHFGNGTRLTVT.

Only a few counts were recorded for this clonotype. This rearrangement joins TRBV3-1 to TRBJ1-1; D remains unclear. The CDR3 is 13 amino acids. The germline gives CDR1 LGHDT, CDR2 YNNKEL (reference sequence). V lost 1 base, J lost 8 bases, and 11 bases lay in between. This CDR3 reads CASSQVIGWEAFF. The CDR3 nucleotides read TGTGCCAGCAGCCAAGTTATCGGATGGGAAGCTTTCTTT.

This clonotype was observed a few times. This chain connects TRBV27 to TRBJ1-2; 7 positions agree with TRBD1. CDR1 is MNHEY and CDR2 is SMNVEV in the germline V gene (reference sequence). V was clipped by 7 bases and J by 5 bases; unmatched bases: 10. This CDR3 has 14 amino acids. The CDR3 is CASTKGQAKYGYTF. Written as DNA, the CDR3 is TGTGCCAGCACCAAAGGACAGGCAAAGTATGGCTACACCTTC.

At least ten counts were recorded for this clonotype. The chain couples TRBV29-1 to TRBJ2-3; 7 nucleotides match TRBD1. V dropped 6 bases and J dropped 3; count of bases not matched to a gene: 9. The CDR3 extends over 14 amino acids. Germline V gene data show CDR1 as SQVTM and CDR2 as ANQGSEA. DNA of the CDR3: TGCAGCGTCATACCGGGACAGTTGACAGATACGCAGTATTTT. Encoded protein: CSVIPGQLTDTQYF.

This clonotype was counted ten times or more. V usage is TRBV5-8 and J usage is TRBJ2-7; 8 bases agree with TRBD1. V lost 2 bases and J lost 9; bases outside the gene matches: 13. Germline V CDR1 and CDR2: SGHTS, YDEGEE. The CDR3 consists of 15 residues. CDR3 sequence: CASSLHSGQGFAQYF. The CDR3 coding sequence is TGTGCCAGCAGCTTACACTCCGGACAGGGTTTCGCGCAGTACTTC.